This T cell receptor (beta chain) derives from a study of Ad26.COV2.S vaccination and SARS-CoV-2 variants. Turning to the study itself: It was the COV1001 Ad26.COV2.S trial arm that included the donor. Study-wide results and caveats: Reported post-vaccination CD8+ and CD4+ T cell responses to spike showed substantial breadth. Comparability of non-spike TCR breadth was observed across vaccine and placebo recipients.

Here immunoSEQ multiplex PCR was the method, and the copy in TCRdb shows in-frame clones only, minus some. The table includes hundreds of thousands of clones, nearly 90% detected once. The CDR3 is 17 residues long. Looked up from germline, CDR1 is SGHDN and CDR2 is FVKESK. The V segment lost 4 bases and the J segment 5 bases; nucleotides outside the gene matches: 12. Concerning this clone itself: Antigen unknown.

Documented treatment: roughly 19 received Ad26.COV2.S at low or high dose, single or two shots; several received placebo; per-sample allocation not given. On day 63 after the first injection, vaccine and placebo recipients gave samples. Whoever gave the sample was an adult aged 18-55 years in Boston. Sequences were derived from peripheral blood, sampled in a trial of Ad26.COV2.S vaccine versus placebo. The TCR was taken from a person between 18 and 65 years old who received the Ad26.COV2.S COVID-19 vaccine or a placebo. The chain uses TRBV14 and TRBJ2-5; 11 bases are a match to TRBD2. DNA of the CDR3: TGTGCCAGCAGCCTAAGGAAGATAGCGGGAGGGGGGGAGACCCAGTACTTC. Translating it yields CASSLRKIAGGGETQYF.